These T cell receptor beta chains were read from a single sample in a study of regulatory T cells in long-lasting Graves disease. TCRdb re-analysed the multiplex PCR reads in MiXCR, keeping a single row per CDR3 protein. The repertoire holds 700,000 or so distinct CDR3 sequences, with around 32% as singletons. The sequencing used peripheral blood mononuclear cells (PBMCs), collected when the disease was refractory, from a patient treated with antithyroid drugs. These TCRs come from a female donor with Graves disease. Each CDR3 is given with its conserved first and last residue. D genes are given only for firm matches. The size of a clone is reported for some rows only, either as once, few or many, or as a class for expanded clones.

-	TRBV7-9	-	TRBJ2-7	14	TGTGCCAGCAGCTGGGTAGCGGACTCCTACGAGCAGTACTTC	CASSWVADSYEQYF
-	TRBV28	-	TRBJ1-5	15	TGTGCCAGCAGTCCAATAACAGGGAGGGATCAGCCCCAGCATTTT	CASSPITGRDQPQHF
-	TRBV28	many	TRBJ2-7	14	TGTGCCAGCAGGATCCGGGGACGTTCCTACGAGCAGTACTTC	CASRIRGRSYEQYF
-	TRBV3-1	many	TRBJ2-5	13	TGTGCCAGCAAAACGGGACACCAAGAGACCCAGTACTTC	CASKTGHQETQYF
-	TRBV20-1	-	TRBJ1-1	12	TGCAGGGCATTAAGGCAGAACACTGAAGCTTTCTTT	CRALRQNTEAFF
TRBD1	TRBV15	-	TRBJ1-2	16	TGTGCCACCAGCAGAGACCGGGACAGGCAGAACTATGGCTACACCTTC	CATSRDRDRQNYGYTF
-	TRBV30	-	TRBJ2-1	16	TGTGCCTGGAGTGTTAGGGCGGGGAGGAAGTACAATGAGCAGTTCTTC	CAWSVRAGRKYNEQFF
-	TRBV9	-	TRBJ1-2	12	TGTGCCAGCAGCGCCAGGTTTGATGGCTACACCTTC	CASSARFDGYTF
TRBD2	TRBV2	many	TRBJ2-7	12	TGTGCCAGTACTAGCGGGAGCGGAGAGCAGTACTTC	CASTSGSGEQYF
-	TRBV2	-	TRBJ1-6	14	TGTGCCAGCAGTGGGGGCAGTGTTAATTCACCCCCCCACTTT	CASSGGSVNSPPHF
TRBD1	TRBV3-1	-	TRBJ1-6	15	TGTGCCAGCAGCCGTCGGACAGGGGATAATTCACCCCTCCACTTT	CASSRRTGDNSPLHF
-	TRBV29-1	-	TRBJ2-7	15	TGCAGCTTCGTTGGGGTGTCAGGGTTCGGCTACGAGCAGTACTTC	CSFVGVSGFGYEQYF
TRBD2	TRBV5-5	few	TRBJ2-5	14	TGTGCCAGCAGCTTCCCACTAGCGATGGAGACCCAGTACTTC	CASSFPLAMETQYF
-	TRBV11-2	-	TRBJ1-5	12	TGTGCCAGCGGCTTAGGAGACCAGCCCCAGCATTTT	CASGLGDQPQHF
-	TRBV28	many	TRBJ1-1	13	TGTGCCAGCAGTTTAGGGGAAGACACTGAAGCTTTCTTT	CASSLGEDTEAFF
-	TRBV10-2	-	TRBJ1-2	15	TGCGCCAGCAGTGAGTCGACAGTAAGGAACTATGGCTACACCTTC	CASSESTVRNYGYTF
-	TRBV2	-	TRBJ2-7	15	TGTGCCAGCAGTGACTACCGCGGATACTCCTACGAGCAGTACTTC	CASSDYRGYSYEQYF
TRBD1	TRBV6-2/TRBV6-3	-	TRBJ1-1	13	TGTGCCGGATCCAGGGGGATGAACACTGAAGCTTTCTTT	CAGSRGMNTEAFF